This T cell receptor beta chain was profiled in a study of monozygotic twins with inflammatory bowel disease. Donors each contributed one blood sample measuring about 2.5 ml. TCRdb re-called the 5' RACE reads and gives one entry per CDR3 protein, without DNA. The sample spans approximately 400,000 distinct CDR3 sequences; the ten largest clones claim more than 2%. CDR1 SEHNR and CDR2 FQNEAQ come from the germline V gene (reference sequence). CDR3 length: 12 residues. Sequenced: blood. V is TRBV7-9 and J is TRBJ1-2; TCRdb designates TRBD1, a call that cannot be tested without DNA. The clonotype comes from a human donor with ulcerative colitis or Crohn's disease, or a healthy co-twin of an affected twin (not recorded which). CDR3 region: CASSLIGVGYTF.